This entry is about one T cell receptor beta chain. CDR1 KGHSH and CDR2 LQKENI come from the germline V gene. The CDR3 runs 14 residues. The germline V and J ends were trimmed by 3 bases and 6 bases, with 11 bases remaining between them. This sample was taken from a study of blood T cell repertoires in COVID-19. Authors' analysis steps: Reference gene primer amplification yielded estimated nucleated cell counts. Generated by immunoSEQ multiplex PCR, the TCRdb table keeps only in-frame clones and is missing some. Clonal size and the V and J genes are those of that table, whereas D and trimming came from the DNA. Of some 82,000 clones in the sample, about 76% are singletons; the top ten hold 44%.

The receptor comes from a man of 80 years or more with acute or convalescent COVID-19. Input material: peripheral blood. The chain is built from TRBV18 and TRBJ1-4, with D maybe TRBD1 (6 bases). The CDR3 bases are TGTGCCAGCTCACCCAGGGGTTCCGATGAAAAACTGTTTTTT. Its translation is CASSPRGSDEKLFF.